The T cell receptor beta chain described here comes from a study of CXCR3-negative and CXCR3-positive naive CD8 T cells. Whole-study results and caveats: The TRBV-TRBJ usage of naive CXCR3-negative and CXCR3-positive cells was similar, but that of memory cells differed. Between one naive subset and the other, surface CD5 was comparable, and TCR strength was inferred from TRB CDR3 properties.

Germline V gene lookup returns CDR1 SGHTA and CDR2 FQGTGA. CDR3 length: 15 amino acids. Researchers reported sorting every CD8+ T cell subset in triplicate, roughly 290,000 cells per sort. Details on this clonotype: Its antigen is unknown.

UMI-labeled 5' RACE TRB cDNA libraries were prepared from the cells. TCRdb reprocessed the 5' RACE reads, keeping one entry per CDR3 protein, no DNA. The sample totals around 50,000 distinct CDR3 sequences. This receptor was taken from a human donor in good health. Some clones in this sample may be carry-over from other donors' samples. Input material: memory CD8+ T cells from blood. The chain uses TRBV7-3 and TRBJ2-7; the TRBD2 assignment by TCRdb is unverifiable without DNA. The CDR3 spells CASSPTGTSSYEQYF.